This T cell receptor beta chain stems from a study of identical twins. TCRdb redid the calling of the 5' RACE reads with MiXCR, one entry per CDR3 protein. This table holds 150,000 or so distinct CDR3 sequences, approximately 3.5% found once. Study-level points and caveats: Cord blood's abundant beta clonotypes had fewer insertions, unlike memory repertoires. Modelling underestimated the level of out-of-frame TCR alpha sharing observed in monozygotic twins.

The CDR3 totals 12 residues. Trimming removed 4 bases at V and 11 bases at J, with 14 bases between. The V gene's germline CDR1 is MNHEY and CDR2 SVGAGI. This clonotype was picked up many times. What it binds is not known. Every sampled donor was Caucasian and healthy. The rearrangement links TRBV6-5 to TRBJ1-1; tentative D call: TRBD1 (6 bases). The TCR sequence derives from a young man in good health. The sequencing sample was made of memory T cells sorted from blood. CDR3 loop: CASSSRDKGAFF. CDR3 DNA sequence: TGTGCCAGCAGTTCCCGGGACAAAGGGGCTTTCTTT.